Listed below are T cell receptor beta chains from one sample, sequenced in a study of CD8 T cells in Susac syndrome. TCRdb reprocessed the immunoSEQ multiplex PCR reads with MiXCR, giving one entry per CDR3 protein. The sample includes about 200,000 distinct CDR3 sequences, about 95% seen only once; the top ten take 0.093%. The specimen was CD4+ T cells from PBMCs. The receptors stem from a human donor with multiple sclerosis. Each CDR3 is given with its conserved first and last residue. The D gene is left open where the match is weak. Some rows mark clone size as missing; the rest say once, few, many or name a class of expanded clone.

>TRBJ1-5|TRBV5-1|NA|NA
CASSLFGEESQPQHF
TGCGCCAGCAGCTTGTTTGGAGAGGAAAGCCAGCCCCAGCATTTT
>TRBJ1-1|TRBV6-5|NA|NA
CASKLGGNTEAFF
TGTGCCAGCAAGTTAGGTGGGAACACTGAAGCTTTCTTT
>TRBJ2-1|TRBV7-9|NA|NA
CASSLTFGAGENNEQFF
NA
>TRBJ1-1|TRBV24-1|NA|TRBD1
CATNSRGETNTEAFF
TGTGCCACCAACTCCAGGGGGGAGACGAACACTGAAGCTTTCTTT
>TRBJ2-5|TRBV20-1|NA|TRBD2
CSASRASGGQETQYF
TGCAGTGCTAGTCGCGCTAGCGGGGGCCAAGAGACCCAGTACTTC
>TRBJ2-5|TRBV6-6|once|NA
CASSYGLLETQYF
TGTGCCAGCAGTTACGGACTCCTTGAGACCCAGTACTTC
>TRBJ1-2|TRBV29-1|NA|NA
CSARGARNYGYTF
TGCAGCGCCCGGGGCGCGAGAAACTATGGCTACACCTTC
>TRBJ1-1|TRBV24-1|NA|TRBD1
CATSDTGQGVNTEAFF
TGTGCCACCAGTGATACCGGACAGGGCGTGAACACTGAAGCTTTCTTT
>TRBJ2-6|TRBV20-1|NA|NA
CSASHAQSGANVLTF
TGCAGTGCTAGTCATGCCCAGTCAGGGGCCAACGTCCTGACTTTC
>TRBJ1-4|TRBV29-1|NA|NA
CSITRHLNEKLFF
TGCAGCATAACTAGACACCTTAATGAAAAACTGTTTTTT
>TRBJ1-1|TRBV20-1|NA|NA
CSARNRKNTEAFF
TGCAGTGCTAGAAACCGGAAAAACACTGAAGCTTTCTTT
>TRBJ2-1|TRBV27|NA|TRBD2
CASRTLGLAAAFF
TGTGCCAGCAGAACCTTAGGACTAGCGGCGGCGTTCTTC
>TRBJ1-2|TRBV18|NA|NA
CASSVLKGGQDGYTF
TGTGCCAGCTCAGTCCTTAAAGGGGGGCAAGATGGCTACACCTTC
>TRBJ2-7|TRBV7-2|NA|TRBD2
CASSHGRAGYEQYF
TGTGCCAGCAGCCACGGGAGGGCCGGGTACGAGCAGTACTTC
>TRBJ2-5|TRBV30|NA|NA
CAWSLPPSETQYF
TGTGCCTGGAGCCTCCCCCCCTCGGAGACCCAGTACTTC
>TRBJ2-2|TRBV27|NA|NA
CASSLRTGELFF
TGTGCCAGCAGTTTACGTACCGGGGAGCTGTTTTTT
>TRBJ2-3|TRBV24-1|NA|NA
CATSGEATDTQYF
TGTGCCACCAGTGGAGAAGCCACGGATACGCAGTATTTT
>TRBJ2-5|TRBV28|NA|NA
CASRTAAQGEETQYF
TGTGCCAGCAGAACAGCAGCCCAGGGTGAAGAGACCCAGTACTTC
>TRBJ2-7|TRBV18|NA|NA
CASSPLVGGTDYEQYF
TGTGCCAGCTCACCACTTGTCGGTGGGACTGACTACGAGCAGTACTTC
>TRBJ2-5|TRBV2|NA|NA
CASSLDNQETQYF
TGTGCCAGCAGTCTGGATAACCAAGAGACCCAGTACTTC
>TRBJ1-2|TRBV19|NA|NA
CASNHGDYGYTF
TGTGCCAGTAACCATGGTGACTATGGCTACACCTTC
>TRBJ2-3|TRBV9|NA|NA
CASSVAGRVFTDTQYF
TGTGCCAGCAGCGTAGCTGGGCGGGTTTTCACAGATACGCAGTATTTT
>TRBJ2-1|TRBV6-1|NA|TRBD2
CASRRTSFSGGMDEQFF
TGTGCCAGCAGGCGGACTTCCTTTAGCGGGGGGATGGATGAGCAGTTCTTC
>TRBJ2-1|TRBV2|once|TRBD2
CASRRGLLSSYNEQFF
TGTGCCAGCAGGCGGGGGTTGCTGAGCTCCTACAATGAGCAGTTCTTC
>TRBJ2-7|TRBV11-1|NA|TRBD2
CASSYGLASSYEQYF
TGTGCCAGCAGCTACGGACTAGCGAGCTCCTACGAGCAGTACTTC
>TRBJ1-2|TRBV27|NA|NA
CASSTDIWRPLYGYTF
TGTGCCAGCAGTACCGATATCTGGCGTCCGCTGTATGGCTACACCTTC
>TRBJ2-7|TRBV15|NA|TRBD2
CATSRDRGGFYEQYF
TGTGCCACCAGCAGAGATCGGGGAGGGTTTTACGAGCAGTACTTC
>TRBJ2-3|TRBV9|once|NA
CASRGDLSTDTQYF
TGTGCCAGCAGGGGGGACTTATCCACAGATACGCAGTATTTT
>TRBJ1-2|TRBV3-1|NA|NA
CASSHPQGSYGYTF
TGTGCCAGCAGCCACCCTCAGGGGTCCTATGGCTACACCTTC
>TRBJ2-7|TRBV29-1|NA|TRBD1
CSVGGQTYEQYF
TGCAGCGTTGGGGGACAGACGTACGAGCAGTACTTC
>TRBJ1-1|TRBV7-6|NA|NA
CASSLLYESAEAFF
TGTGCCAGCAGCTTATTATACGAATCCGCTGAAGCTTTCTTT
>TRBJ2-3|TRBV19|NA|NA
CASSIGGGKSTDTQYF
TGTGCCAGTAGTATTGGGGGAGGAAAAAGCACAGATACGCAGTATTTT
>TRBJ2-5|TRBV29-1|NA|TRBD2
CSVRLGLAGVETQYF
TGCAGCGTTCGCCTAGGACTAGCGGGAGTGGAGACCCAGTACTTC
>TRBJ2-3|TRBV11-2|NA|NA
CASSLDKGTDTQYF
TGTGCCAGCAGCTTAGATAAAGGCACAGATACGCAGTATTTT
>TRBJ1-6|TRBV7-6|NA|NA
CASRPGQGYSPLHF
TGTGCCAGCAGGCCAGGGCAGGGGTATTCACCCCTCCACTTT
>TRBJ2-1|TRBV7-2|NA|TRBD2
CASSDGLAGVSEQFF
TGTGCCAGCAGCGACGGACTAGCGGGAGTAAGTGAGCAGTTCTTC
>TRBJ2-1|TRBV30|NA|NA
CAWSAFAVMTYNEQFF
TGTGCCTGGAGTGCATTCGCGGTGATGACCTACAATGAGCAGTTCTTC
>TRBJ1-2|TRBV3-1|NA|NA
CASSQSLGEYGYTF
TGTGCCAGCAGCCAATCATTGGGGGAATATGGCTACACCTTC
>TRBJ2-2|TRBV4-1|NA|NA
CASSLNLPGELFF
TGCGCCAGCAGCTTAAACTTGCCCGGGGAGCTGTTTTTT
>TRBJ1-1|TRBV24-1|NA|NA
CATSDTGRATEAFF
TGTGCCACCAGTGATACTGGTCGGGCCACTGAAGCTTTCTTT
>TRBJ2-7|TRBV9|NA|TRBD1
CASSVRTGRFYEQYF
TGTGCCAGCAGCGTTCGGACAGGACGCTTCTACGAGCAGTACTTC
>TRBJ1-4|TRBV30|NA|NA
CAWSDGQPNEKLFF
TGTGCCTGGAGTGATGGACAGCCGAATGAAAAACTGTTTTTT
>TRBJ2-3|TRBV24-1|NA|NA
CATSDLSGPPKYTDTQYF
TGTGCCACCAGTGATTTGTCGGGACCCCCCAAATACACAGATACGCAGTATTTT
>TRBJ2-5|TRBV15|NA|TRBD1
CATSRDRTGLGETQYF
TGTGCCACCAGCAGAGACCGGACAGGGCTTGGGGAGACCCAGTACTTC
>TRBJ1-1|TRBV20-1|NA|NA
CSATTSGEAEAFF
TGCAGTGCTACAACTTCAGGGGAGGCTGAAGCTTTCTTT
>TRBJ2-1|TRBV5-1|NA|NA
CASRQTRSNEQFF
TGCGCCAGCAGACAGACTAGATCCAATGAGCAGTTCTTC
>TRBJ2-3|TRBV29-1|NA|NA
CSARSHTDTQYF
TGCAGCGCCCGTTCCCACACAGATACGCAGTATTTT
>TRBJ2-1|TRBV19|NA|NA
CASSVASVEQFF
TGTGCCAGTAGTGTGGCCAGCGTTGAGCAGTTCTTC
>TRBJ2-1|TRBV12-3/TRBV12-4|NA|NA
CASISGAGGFDEQFF
TGTGCCAGCATTTCGGGCGCAGGGGGGTTCGATGAGCAGTTCTTC
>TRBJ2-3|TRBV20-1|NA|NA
CSAPRDGVRVDTQYF
TGCAGTGCCCCCCGCGACGGGGTGCGGGTAGATACGCAGTATTTT
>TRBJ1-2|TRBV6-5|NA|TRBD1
CASSYGRGFGYTF
TGTGCCAGCAGTTACGGCAGGGGGTTTGGCTACACCTTC
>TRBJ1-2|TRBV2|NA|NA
CASSTRALTGYTF
TGTGCCAGCAGTACCAGGGCCCTTACCGGCTACACCTTC
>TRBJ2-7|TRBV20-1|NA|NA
CSAPRGISYEQYF
TGCAGTGCGCCCAGGGGAATCTCCTACGAGCAGTACTTC
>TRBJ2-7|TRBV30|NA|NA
CAWSPGTTYEQYF
TGTGCCTGGTCCCCCGGGACCACCTACGAGCAGTACTTC
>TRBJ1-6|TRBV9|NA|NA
CASSDGWASPLHF
TGTGCCAGCAGCGATGGTTGGGCCTCACCCCTCCACTTT
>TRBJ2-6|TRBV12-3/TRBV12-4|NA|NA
CASSFTGGSGANVLTF
TGTGCCAGCAGTTTTACCGGAGGCTCTGGGGCCAACGTCCTGACTTTC
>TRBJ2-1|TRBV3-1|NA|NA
CASSQVWPRDEQFF
TGTGCCAGCAGCCAAGTATGGCCTAGGGATGAGCAGTTCTTC
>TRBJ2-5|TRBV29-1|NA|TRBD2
CSVEAGGSETQYF
TGCAGCGTTGAGGCGGGCGGGAGTGAGACCCAGTACTTC
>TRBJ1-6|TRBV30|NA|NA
CAWSVRERRPLHF
TGTGCCTGGAGTGTACGGGAGAGAAGGCCCCTCCACTTT